These T cell receptor beta chains were read from a single sample in a study of shared clonotypes between healthy human individuals. Sequencing was performed with immunoSEQ multiplex PCR; in TCRdb, only in-frame clones are kept and a portion is missing. The data show approximately 940,000 clones, roughly 72% seen once. The specimen was memory CD4+ T cells sorted from blood. Receptors originate from a man younger than 30 in good health. The CDR3 runs from the conserved cysteine through the conserved F or W. A D gene is named only where the DNA matches it firmly. Not all rows give a size; the values are once, few, many and, for expanded clones, a class.

>TRBV18|.|TRBJ1-2|.
CASSPAGQAGGYTF
TGTGCCAGCTCACCAGCAGGCCAGGCTGGGGGCTACACCTTC
>TRBV10-2|TRBD2|TRBJ2-1|once
CASCAAGGTGWEQFF
TGCGCCAGCTGCGCAGCGGGGGGCACTGGGTGGGAGCAGTTCTTC
>TRBV28|TRBD1|TRBJ1-3|once
CASSLIQGVVGNTIYF
TGTGCCAGCAGTTTAATTCAGGGGGTGGTTGGAAACACCATATATTTT
>TRBV4-1|TRBD1|TRBJ2-6|once
CASSQTLKGALISGANVLTF
TGCGCCAGCAGCCAAACCCTGAAGGGGGCCCTGATCTCTGGGGCCAACGTCCTGACTTTC
>TRBV2|.|TRBJ2-2|.
CASSGGLPNTGELFF
TGTGCCAGCAGCGGAGGACTGCCGAACACCGGGGAGCTGTTTTTT
>TRBV6-1|TRBD1|TRBJ2-7|few
CASTSTGAEQYF
TGTGCCAGCACTTCGACAGGGGCGGAGCAGTACTTC
>TRBV19|TRBD2|TRBJ2-3|.
CASSKGLAGGQDTQYF
TGTGCCAGTAGTAAGGGACTAGCGGGGGGGCAAGATACGCAGTATTTT
>TRBV6-1|.|TRBJ1-2|.
CASRALTVPLGYTF
TGTGCCAGCAGGGCGCTGACAGTCCCCTTGGGCTACACCTTC
>TRBV5-1|TRBD2|TRBJ2-3|.
CASSPSSGGYTDTQYF
TGCGCCAGCAGCCCGTCTAGCGGGGGATACACAGATACGCAGTATTTT
>TRBV11-2|.|TRBJ1-4|many
CASSPRFWGVRRKERLFF
TGTGCCAGCAGTCCCAGGTTTTGGGGCGTCCGCCGGAAAGAACGGCTGTTTTTT
>TRBV6-1|TRBD1|TRBJ2-5|once
CASSLQGWAETQYF
TGTGCCAGCAGTCTACAGGGGTGGGCGGAGACCCAGTACTTC
>TRBV7-3|TRBD1|TRBJ2-3|.
CASSSGGSTDTQYF
TGTGCCAGCAGCTCAGGGGGAAGCACAGATACGCAGTATTTT
>TRBV5-6|TRBD1|TRBJ1-2|.
CASSPDRGRRDYGYTF
TGTGCCAGCAGCCCGGACAGGGGGCGCAGGGACTATGGCTACACCTTC
>TRBV9|TRBD1|TRBJ2-5|.
CASSVVGQGGTQYF
TGTGCCAGCAGCGTAGTCGGACAGGGCGGGACCCAGTACTTC
>TRBV11-2|.|TRBJ2-5|.
CASSLWAQETQYF
TGTGCCAGCAGCCTCTGGGCCCAAGAGACCCAGTACTTC
>TRBV6-1|.|TRBJ1-1|.
CASSEGGRSGTEAFF
TGTGCCAGCAGTGAGGGGGGCAGGTCAGGCACTGAAGCTTTCTTT
>TRBV25-1|TRBD1|TRBJ1-4|.
CASSRGGMEEKLFF
TGTGCCAGCAGCAGGGGGGGGATGGAGGAAAAACTGTTTTTT
>TRBV30|.|TRBJ2-7|few
CAWSETSEQYF
TGTGCCTGGAGTGAAACGTCCGAGCAGTACTTC
>TRBV18|.|TRBJ2-5|few
CASSPDQETQYF
TGTGCCAGCTCACCAGACCAAGAGACCCAGTACTTC
>TRBV7-6|.|TRBJ2-1|.
CASSSQGLYYNEQFF
TGTGCCAGCAGCTCCCAGGGACTCTACTACAATGAGCAGTTCTTC
>TRBV4-3|TRBD2|TRBJ2-3|.
CASSQIGTSGSDTQYF
TGCGCCAGCAGCCAGATCGGGACTAGCGGGTCAGATACGCAGTATTTT
>TRBV7-9|.|TRBJ2-2|many
CASSRSLVTGELFF
TGTGCCAGCAGCCGGAGCTTGGTCACCGGGGAGCTGTTTTTT
>TRBV6-1|.|TRBJ1-1|.
CASGSGAKNTEAFF
TGTGCCAGCGGTTCAGGGGCTAAGAACACTGAAGCTTTCTTT
>TRBV7-2|TRBD2|TRBJ2-1|.
CASISGRAFYNEQFF
TGTGCCAGCATTAGCGGGAGGGCTTTCTACAATGAGCAGTTCTTC
>TRBV28|TRBD1|TRBJ1-1|.
CASGFVPGTAPDTEAFF
TGTGCCAGCGGCTTCGTGCCGGGGACAGCTCCTGACACTGAAGCTTTCTTT
>TRBV18|TRBD2|TRBJ2-5|.
CASSPRLAGEETQYF
TGTGCCAGCTCACCTCGACTAGCGGGAGAGGAGACCCAGTACTTC
>TRBV30|.|TRBJ1-2|many
CAWSVTLNYGYTF
TGTGCCTGGAGTGTAACCCTCAACTATGGCTACACCTTC
>TRBV10-2|.|TRBJ1-2|few
CASKAGDYGYTF
TGCGCCAGCAAAGCAGGGGACTATGGCTACACCTTC
>TRBV7-2|.|TRBJ1-5|once
CASSLVAGISNQPQHF
TGTGCCAGCAGCTTAGTAGCAGGGATTAGCAATCAGCCCCAGCATTTT
>TRBV12-5|.|TRBJ2-5|.
CASGQTSGGETQYF
TGTGCTAGTGGCCAGACCTCGGGTGGGGAGACCCAGTACTTC
>TRBV30|.|TRBJ1-2|.
CASSLGGDYGYTF
TGTGCCTCCTCCCTCGGGGGGGACTATGGCTACACCTTC
>TRBV30|.|TRBJ1-4|few
CAWSVMAVKGEKLFF
TGTGCCTGGAGTGTAATGGCTGTGAAAGGAGAAAAACTGTTTTTT
>TRBV7-2|TRBD1|TRBJ1-2|.
CASSRGQGALGYTF
TGTGCCAGCAGCCGCGGACAGGGGGCTTTAGGCTACACCTTC
>TRBV9|.|TRBJ1-6|.
CASSPGSIGNSPLHF
TGTGCCAGCAGCCCGGGGTCGATCGGTAATTCACCCCTCCACTTT
>TRBV6-5|.|TRBJ1-2|.
CASSYSPGTAYGYTF
TGTGCCAGCAGTTACAGTCCCGGGACCGCATATGGCTACACCTTC
>TRBV7-9|.|TRBJ1-2|few
CASSLAGGGYGYTF
TGTGCCAGCAGCTTAGCAGGCGGGGGCTATGGCTACACCTTC
>TRBV29-1|.|TRBJ1-1|.
CSVVGMGRRGTEAFF
TGCAGCGTTGTAGGTATGGGGCGACGGGGCACTGAAGCTTTCTTT
>TRBV5-1|.|TRBJ2-5|.
CASSLGDAQETQYF
TGCGCCAGCAGCTTGGGGGACGCCCAAGAGACCCAGTACTTC
>TRBV18|.|TRBJ1-1|few
CASSPHPGGESEAFF
TGTGCCAGCTCACCCCACCCCGGGGGGGAATCTGAAGCTTTCTTT
>TRBV6-5|TRBD1|TRBJ1-6|.
CASSYRDRRSPLHF
TGTGCCAGCAGCTACAGGGACAGAAGGTCACCCCTCCACTTT
>TRBV19|.|TRBJ1-2|.
CASSIASYGYTF
TGTGCCAGTAGTATAGCCAGCTATGGCTACACCTTC
>TRBV6-5|TRBD2|TRBJ2-7|.
CASSYGTSGDIYEQYF
TGTGCCAGCAGTTACGGGACTAGCGGGGATATATACGAGCAGTACTTC
>TRBV6-1|.|TRBJ1-5|.
CASHESGVNQPQHF
TGTGCCAGCCATGAGTCGGGGGTAAATCAGCCCCAGCATTTT
>TRBV11-2|.|TRBJ2-7|.
CASRLSGISYEQYF
TGTGCCAGCAGATTAAGCGGCATCTCCTACGAGCAGTACTTC
>TRBV5-6|TRBD1|TRBJ1-2|.
CASSLVGQPYGYTF
TGTGCCAGCAGCTTGGTGGGACAGCCATATGGCTACACCTTC
>TRBV28|.|TRBJ1-1|.
CASSLPMRSNTEAFF
TGTGCCAGCAGTTTACCCATGCGGTCGAACACTGAAGCTTTCTTT
>TRBV6-1|.|TRBJ1-5|.
CASSDRDYSNQPQHF
TGTGCCAGCAGTGATAGGGATTATAGCAATCAGCCCCAGCATTTT
>TRBV6-1|.|TRBJ2-7|.
CAGGAQGFYEQYF
TGTGCCGGAGGGGCTCAGGGGTTCTACGAGCAGTACTTC
>TRBV7-2|.|TRBJ1-3|.
CASSLQFSGNTIYF
TGTGCCAGCAGCTTGCAGTTCTCTGGAAACACCATATATTTT
>TRBV28|.|TRBJ2-7|.
CASSLAWEQYF
TGTGCCAGCAGTTTAGCGTGGGAGCAGTACTTC
>TRBV19|.|TRBJ1-1|.
CASSRAGTMNTEAFF
TGTGCCAGTAGTAGGGCCGGGACAATGAACACTGAAGCTTTCTTT